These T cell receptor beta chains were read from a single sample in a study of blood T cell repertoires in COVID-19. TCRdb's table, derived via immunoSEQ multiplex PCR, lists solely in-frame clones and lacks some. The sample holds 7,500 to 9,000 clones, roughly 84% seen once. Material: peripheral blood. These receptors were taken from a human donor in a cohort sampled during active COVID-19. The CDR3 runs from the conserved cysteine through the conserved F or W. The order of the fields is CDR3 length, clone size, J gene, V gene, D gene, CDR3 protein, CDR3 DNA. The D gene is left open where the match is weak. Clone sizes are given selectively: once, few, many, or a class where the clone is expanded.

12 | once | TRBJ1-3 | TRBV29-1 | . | CSVETGGNTIYF | TGCAGCGTTGAGACCGGGGGAAACACCATATATTTT
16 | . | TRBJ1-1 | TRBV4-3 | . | CASSQELPVANTEAFF | TGCGCCAGCAGCCAAGAATTACCCGTAGCGAACACTGAAGCTTTCTTT
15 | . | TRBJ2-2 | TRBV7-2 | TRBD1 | CASSLGQGDTGELFF | TGTGCCAGCAGCTTAGGTCAGGGGGACACCGGGGAGCTGTTTTTT
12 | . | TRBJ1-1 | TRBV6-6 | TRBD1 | CASSPGQGAAFF | TGTGCCAGCAGCCCGGGACAGGGTGCCGCTTTCTTT
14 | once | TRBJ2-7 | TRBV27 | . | CASSLRQASYEQYF | TGTGCCAGCAGTCTACGACAGGCCTCCTACGAGCAGTACTTC
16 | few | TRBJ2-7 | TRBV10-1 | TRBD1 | CASSERWGQGSDEQYF | TGCGCCAGCAGTGAGCGTTGGGGACAGGGTTCGGACGAGCAGTACTTC
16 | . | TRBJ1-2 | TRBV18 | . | CASSPSGGAQGYGYTF | TGTGCCAGCTCACCGTCTGGGGGGGCGCAAGGCTATGGCTACACCTTC
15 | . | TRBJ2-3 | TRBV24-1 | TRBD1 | CATSEAGQATDTQYF | TGTGCCACCAGTGAAGCTGGACAGGCCACAGATACGCAGTATTTT
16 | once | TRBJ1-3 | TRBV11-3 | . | CASSSTGVKGGNTIYF | TGTGCCAGCAGCTCCACAGGCGTAAAGGGTGGAAACACCATATATTTT
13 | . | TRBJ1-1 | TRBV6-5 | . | CASSYPGDTEAFF | TGTGCCAGCAGTTACCCCGGTGACACTGAAGCTTTCTTT
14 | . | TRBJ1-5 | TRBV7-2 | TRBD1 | CASSSDRGNQPQHF | TGTGCCAGCAGCTCCGACAGGGGCAATCAGCCCCAGCATTTT
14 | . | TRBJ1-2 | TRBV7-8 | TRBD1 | CASSLAQGAEGYTF | TGTGCCAGCAGCTTAGCACAGGGGGCGGAGGGCTACACCTTC
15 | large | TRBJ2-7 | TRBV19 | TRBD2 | CASSIKVAGDYEQYF | TGTGCCAGTAGTATAAAGGTAGCGGGGGACTACGAGCAGTACTTC
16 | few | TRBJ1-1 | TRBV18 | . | CASSPTNGILNPEAFF | TGTGCCAGCTCACCAACTAACGGAATACTTAACCCTGAAGCTTTCTTT
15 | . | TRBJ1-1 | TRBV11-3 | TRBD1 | CASSYRQGTNTEAFF | TGTGCCAGCAGCTACAGACAGGGGACTAACACTGAAGCTTTCTTT
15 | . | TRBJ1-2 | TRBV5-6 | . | CASSPEGGAGYGYTF | TGTGCCAGCAGCCCGGAAGGAGGTGCCGGCTATGGCTACACCTTC
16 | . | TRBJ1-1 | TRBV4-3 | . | CASSQDIRGGNTEAFF | TGCGCCAGCAGCCAAGATATACGAGGGGGAAACACTGAAGCTTTCTTT
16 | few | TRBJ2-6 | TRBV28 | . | CASSLLRGLGANVLTF | TGTGCCAGCAGTTTACTCCGGGGTCTCGGGGCCAACGTCCTGACTTTC
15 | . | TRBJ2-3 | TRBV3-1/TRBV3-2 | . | CASSQGGGKTDTQYF | TGTGCCAGCAGCCAAGGTGGCGGAAAGACAGATACGCAGTATTTT
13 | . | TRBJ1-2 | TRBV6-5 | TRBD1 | CASRDRGGFGYTF | TGTGCCAGCAGAGACAGGGGAGGTTTTGGCTACACCTTC
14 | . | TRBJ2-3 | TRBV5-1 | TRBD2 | CATRLGGAEDTQYF | TGCGCCACGAGACTCGGGGGGGCCGAAGATACGCAGTATTTT
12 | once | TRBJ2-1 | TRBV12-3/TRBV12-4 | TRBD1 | CASRDRVQGQFF | TGTGCCAGCAGAGACAGGGTACAAGGGCAGTTCTTC
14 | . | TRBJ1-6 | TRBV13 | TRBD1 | CASSLGQGISPLHF | TGTGCCAGCAGCTTAGGACAGGGGATCTCACCCCTCCACTTT
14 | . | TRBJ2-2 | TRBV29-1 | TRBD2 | CSVEGGVTSGELFF | TGCAGCGTTGAGGGAGGGGTCACCTCCGGGGAGCTGTTTTTT
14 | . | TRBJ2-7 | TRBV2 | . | CASSESRGYYEQYF | TGTGCCAGCAGTGAATCTAGGGGGTACTACGAGCAGTACTTC
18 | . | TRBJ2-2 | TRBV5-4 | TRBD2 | CASSFGLAGGPDTGELFF | TGTGCCAGCAGCTTTGGACTAGCGGGGGGGCCGGATACCGGGGAGCTGTTTTTT
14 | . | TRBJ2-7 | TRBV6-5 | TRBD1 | CASSSGTGGYEQYF | TGTGCCAGCAGTTCCGGGACAGGGGGCTACGAGCAGTACTTC
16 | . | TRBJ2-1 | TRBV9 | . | CASSLDSGVSYNEQFF | TGTGCCAGCAGCCTAGATTCCGGGGTATCCTACAATGAGCAGTTCTTC
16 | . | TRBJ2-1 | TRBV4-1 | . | CASSQDGQGPYNEQFF | TGCGCCAGCAGCCAAGACGGCCAGGGCCCCTACAATGAGCAGTTCTTC
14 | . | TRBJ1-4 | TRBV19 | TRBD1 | CASSQQGTNEKLFF | TGTGCCAGTAGTCAACAGGGGACTAATGAAAAACTGTTTTTT
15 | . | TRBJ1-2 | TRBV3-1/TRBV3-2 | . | CASSQARDVGYGYTF | TGTGCCAGCAGCCAAGCGAGGGATGTGGGCTATGGCTACACCTTC
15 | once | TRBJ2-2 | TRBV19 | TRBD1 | CASSSGQEMAGELFF | TGTGCCAGTAGTTCGGGACAGGAGATGGCCGGGGAGCTGTTTTTT
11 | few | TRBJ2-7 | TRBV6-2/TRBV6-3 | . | CASSSGLEQYF | TGTGCCAGCAGTTCCGGTTTAGAGCAGTACTTC
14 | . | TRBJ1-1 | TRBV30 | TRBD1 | CAWRSPGQGAEAFF | TGTGCCTGGAGATCTCCGGGACAGGGGGCTGAAGCTTTCTTT
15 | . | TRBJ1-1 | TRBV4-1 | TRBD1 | CASSHGQGLNTEAFF | TGCGCCAGCAGCCACGGACAGGGGCTGAACACTGAAGCTTTCTTT